The source of this T cell receptor (beta chain) is a study of cytomegalovirus exposure and HLA in healthy donors (dated by TCRdb to 2015 to 2018). Background for the entire study: In an earlier analysis of under 600 of the donors, 250 to 300 Gb of sequence data and approximately 100 million unique TCR beta sequences from about 190 million T cells were reported. An early release covering 550 to 650 HLA-typed donors comprised around 300 gigabases of sequencing data and roughly 86 million unique TCR sequences. Of the roughly 390 genotyped donors, 75% to 85% were placed in the genetic ancestry cluster associated with self-reported Caucasian donors. The aim of the study was to test whether cataloging public T cell receptors could identify signatures of past pathogen exposure. The T cell repertoires of under 700 subjects were profiled by immunosequencing and related to cytomegalovirus serostatus. Besides the first cohort of around 670 subjects, a separate validation cohort made up of about 120 different subjects was used. To predict cytomegalovirus infection status, the study combined high-throughput TCR immunosequencing, statistical association of individual TCRs with disease status, and machine learning. A later analysis re-examined previously published TCR beta repertoires from 500 to 700 donors and added high-resolution HLA genotyping to investigate patterns of TCR occurrence. Rather than drawing on any new phenotypic data, the later analysis identified candidate immune exposures from TCR beta sequences and the way those sequences occurred across donors. In an earlier analysis of 587 of the donors, high-throughput TCR beta sequencing was used to judge whether each TCR beta V gene segment behaved as functional or pseudogenic. Alongside the repertoire data, information on donor age, sex, ethnicity and CMV serostatus was compiled. A later genetic analysis took genome-wide SNP genotypes for about three fifths of the 666 donors and used that subset as a discovery cohort. Every discovery cohort repertoire had been produced on one sequencing platform. Both class I and class II loci were covered by HLA typing, at four-digit resolution. Typing coverage differed by locus: A, B, C, DRB1 and DQB1 were typed in about 620-640 donors, DQA1 in about 500, DPA1 in 600 to 610, and DPB1 in about 450. Roughly five DR-DQ haplotypes were treated as single units for association and clustering because of strong linkage in the cohort. Among 300 to 500 genotyped donors of the cohort, an average of roughly 230,000 unique TCR beta nucleotide sequences was sequenced per donor, of which 15% to 20% were non-productive. The paper's findings and limits, for the study overall: In a later analysis, most CMV-associated TCR beta chains were found to appear HLA-restricted, with HLA associations seemingly driven largely by CMV exposure. According to a later analysis, TCR association rates differed among HLA loci, with DRB1 alleles showing the most associated TCRs and HLA-C alleles showing the fewest. Because some donors lacked HLA typing at each locus, the association tests relied only on the typed subset. In a later genetic analysis, a missense DCLRE1C variant was associated with V-gene and J-gene trimming of TCR beta chains, and the association was replicated in an independent cohort. The presence/absence analyses assumed that sequencing depth was roughly uniform across donors, and that assumption may not be true. The 87-base-pair reads could not distinguish some IMGT-functional V segments, including TRBV6-2 and TRBV6-3, so those segments were excluded. Assigning TCR associations to individual alleles was difficult when HLA alleles, especially DR and DQ, strongly co-occurred. Because counts were too low, about 17 rarely observed V segments, including chromosome 9 orphons, were excluded from the earlier analysis of 500 to 700 of the donors. Specific HLA alleles were associated with some 15,000 TCR beta sequences at a false discovery rate of 0.05 in a later analysis. Across donors, most TCR sequences were observed very rarely, whereas some public TCRs were present in many individuals. In an earlier analysis of some 550 of the donors, most TCR beta V segments were observed in productive rearrangements about 87% or about 30% of the time, broadly matching IMGT annotations. In vitro tests confirmed that a few of the cytomegalovirus-associated TCR beta chains recognize cytomegalovirus antigens. A cluster of highly shared sequence variants was judged likely to represent a technical artifact of the sequencing pipeline. A later analysis found that HLA-associated TCR beta chains were more clonally expanded and had lower generation probabilities than equally common non-associated chains. In the study, around 150 TCR beta chains were listed as associated with cytomegalovirus. In a later genetic analysis, fewer N-insertions in productive TCRs were reported among donors in an Asian-associated ancestry cluster than the roughly 640-donor mean. The cohort was sequenced for TCR beta chains only, and without alpha or paired-chain data the features that could be detected were limited. Immune exposure information for the cohort was limited to CMV serostatus. According to the authors, the approach could potentially be generalized to other disease states and immunological phenotypes. Correlated functional status among segregating V segments might reflect linkage disequilibrium, but an unknown experimental factor could not be ruled out. Several of the top co-occurrence clusters appeared to be linked to parvovirus B19, influenza, CMV and Epstein-Barr virus, according to a later analysis. A further reported finding was that TCR beta sequences accurately predicted the HLA-A and HLA-B alleles for most subjects in the first cohort. The classifier was reported to diagnose cytomegalovirus status with high specificity and sensitivity in both the original and validation cohorts.

The library was made by the immunoSEQ multiplex PCR assay. For the multiplex PCR, a mixture combining 60 forward primers for TCR Vbeta segments and 13 reverse primers for TCR Jbeta segments was used. Amplification of the CDR3 region of rearranged TCR beta genes was performed with a multiplex PCR assay on genomic DNA. Amplified TCR beta libraries were sequenced as 87-base-pair reads on the Illumina HiSeq System. The original methods were these. In a later analysis, some 80 million unique TCR beta chains were counted across the approximately 640 repertoires, and some 10 million of these chains were shared by at least two donors. A nearest-neighbor algorithm error-corrected the raw reads and collapsed the reads into unique sequences, merging closely related sequences to remove PCR and sequencing errors. Alignment of CDR3 sequences to IMGT reference sequences was used to assign V, D and J gene segments. Each retained sequence needed at least a six-nucleotide match to both a V gene segment and a J gene segment. A rearrangement was called productive if the CDR3 had no stop codons and remained in frame with V and J, and every other rearrangement was called non-productive. CDR3 was defined by IMGT convention, running from the second conserved V-encoded cysteine to the conserved J-encoded phenylalanine. Sequences without an unambiguous match to a single V gene segment were excluded from the earlier analysis of approximately 600 of the donors. An earlier analysis of several hundred of the donors called V segments functional above 56.7% productive rearrangements and segregating when the between-donor standard deviation exceeded 5%. A statistical classification framework was built for diagnosing cytomegalovirus status from the catalog of TCR beta chain sequences. In a later analysis, V and J genes were assigned by comparing TCR nucleotide sequences against IMGT/GENE-DB human TR gene sequences. A later analysis assigned CDR3 sequences and most-parsimonious VDJ recombination scenarios with the TCRdist pipeline. In a later analysis, each TCR beta chain was defined by its CDR3 amino acid sequence together with its V-gene family, and reads without a unique V-gene family were excluded. A later analysis removed 592 highly shared, low-generation-probability nucleotide sequences to deal with suspected cross-contamination and a sequencing artifact. In a later analysis, a clonal expansion index was calculated for each public chain from normalized within-repertoire ranks of inferred template counts. In a later analysis, generation probabilities were computed with a VDJ recombination model fitted to out-of-frame rearrangements, and the resulting probabilities were checked against IGoR. In a later analysis, hypergeometric tests were used to score TCR-TCR, TCR-HLA and TCR-CMV co-occurrence, with a repertoire-size bias correction applied to TCR pairs. False discovery rates were estimated in a later analysis by permuting HLA or CMV assignments 20 times. In a later analysis, co-occurring TCRs were grouped using DBSCAN, with TCRdist sequence similarity added in when clustering inside HLA-allele-positive subsets. Repertoires with fewer than 30,000 or more than 120,000 public chains were left out of co-occurrence clustering, as were five repertoires with anomalous nucleotide sharing. Drawn from immuneACCESS, this table holds only the in-frame rearrangements with V and J called that TCRdb kept. Clones are partly lost; checked studies trace under half to an unresolved V gene and leave the rest unexplained. V and J calls plus clone size are reproduced from that table; the DNA served to infer D and trimming. For this sample the table gives around 170,000 clones, of which over 80% were detected only once. The ten largest clones represent more than 1.5% of the sample.

The cohort was made up of 500 to 850 healthy bone marrow donors. All cohort members were sampled while nominally healthy, although unrecorded immune exposures were likely present. The donor was CMV seronegative and belonged to the group of 350 to 400 seronegative cohort members. A peripheral blood sample was provided by each donor, and peripheral blood mononuclear cells were used for TCR beta sequencing. Genomic DNA was extracted from the blood cell samples with the Qiagen DNeasy Blood Extraction Kit. Of note for this clone: The target of this receptor is not known. No much larger clone exists at a distance of one base, and base qualities are not known.

The germline V gene (reference sequence) provides CDR1 GTSNPN and CDR2 SVGIG. The CDR3 starts with the cysteine, ends with the phenylalanine, and has 17 residues. The kept DNA is CDR3 alone, 51 bases in frame from the first base. V is cut back by 2 bases and J by 3 bases, with 11 bases in the junction unmatched. The V and J genes are TRBV30 and TRBJ2-3; 10 bases in between match TRBD1. The source is a man aged 40-55 years in good health and CMV-seronegative. The sample comprised PBMCs. The CDR3 loop reads CAWSPRDRGLRTDTQYF. The sequence in DNA is TGTGCCTGGAGTCCCCGGGACAGGGGATTAAGGACAGATACGCAGTATTTT.